In its sample, the clone carrying this TCR beta chain was seen a few times. The entry originates in a study of vaccination and CD4 T cells after COVID-19. The CDR3 covers 12 residues. The ends were cut back, 0 bases at V and 7 bases at J, with 7 bases in the middle. Germline assignment: CDR1 DFQATT and CDR2 SNEGSKA (reference sequence). Each CDR3 protein gets one entry after TCRdb re-called the PCR reads with MiXCR. Altogether 15,000 to 20,000 distinct CDR3 sequences are present, about 59% being singletons, with the ten largest covering about 0.94%. The chain combines TRBV20-1 with TRBJ1-5, with unresolved D. The sequences come from CD4+ T cells from blood, collected before SARS-CoV-2 vaccination. The receptor's source is a human donor who had recovered from COVID-19. CDR3 DNA sequence: TGCAGTGCTAGAGAGGGCGGGCAGCCCCAGCATTTT. This translates into CSAREGGQPQHF.